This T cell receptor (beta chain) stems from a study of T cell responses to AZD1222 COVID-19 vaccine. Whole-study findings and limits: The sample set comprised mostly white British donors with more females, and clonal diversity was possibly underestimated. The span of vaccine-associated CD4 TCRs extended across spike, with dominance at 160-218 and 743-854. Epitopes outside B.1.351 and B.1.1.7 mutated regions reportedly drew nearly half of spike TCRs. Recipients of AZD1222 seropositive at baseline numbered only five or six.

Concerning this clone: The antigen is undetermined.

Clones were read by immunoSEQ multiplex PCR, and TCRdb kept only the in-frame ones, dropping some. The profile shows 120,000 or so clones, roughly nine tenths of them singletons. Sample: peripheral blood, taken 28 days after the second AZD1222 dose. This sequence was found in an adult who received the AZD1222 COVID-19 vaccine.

In nucleotides, the CDR3 is TGTGCCAGCAGTTTTATCGGGACAGGGATTACCGGGGAGCTGTTTTTT. Protein: CASSFIGTGITGELFF. V is TRBV28 and J is TRBJ2-2, with 9 bases lining up with TRBD1. After removal of 3 bases from V and 5 bases from J, the junction contained 7 bases not matched to a gene. CDR3 length: 16 residues. CDR1 is MDHEN and CDR2 is SYDVKM in the germline V gene.